This T cell receptor beta chain was recovered during a study of T-cell reconstitution after alpha-beta-depleted transplantation in children (dated by TCRdb to about 2016). About the investigation overall: Using TCR repertoire profiling, the study followed T-cell immune reconstitution in a quantitative way in children after TCRalphabeta/CD19-depleted allogeneic hematopoietic cell transplantation.

The treatment or condition label for this specimen denotes: allogeneic hematopoietic cell transplantation with graft depleted of TCRalphabeta T cells and CD19 B cells. TCRalphabeta/CD19-depleted allogeneic hematopoietic cell grafts were given to the transplant recipients, all of whom were children. The research as a whole found: Over subsequent months, a decline in hyperexpanded clone frequencies was noted, and after one year, T-cell counts and TCRbeta diversity were mostly ascribed to newly produced T cells. In some patients, high TCRbeta diversity at day 60 was attributed to recipient T cells and intrathymic progenitors that had survived conditioning. The apparently early alphabetaT-cell count recovery about two months after transplant was reportedly dependent on only several hundred rapidly expanded clones derived from non-depleted graft cells.

Concerning this clonotype: The antigen it binds to is not known. No qualities accompany the bases; no much larger clone lies one base away.

CDR1 SGHRS and CDR2 YFSETQ were looked up in the germline V gene. Trimming at the junction amounts to 2 bases on V and 3 bases on J, and the germline ends lie 10 bases apart. There are 14 amino acids in the CDR3, from cysteine to phenylalanine inclusive. The DNA shown is the 42-base CDR3, in frame from base 1. The library came from PCR. This sample was sequenced with an Illumina HiSeq 2500. Molecular barcoding was employed in the preparation of TCR libraries, with unique molecular identifiers being used to normalize TCRbeta repertoire quantification. TCRdb trimmed public reads at Q25 via fastp, called clones via MiXCR and kept in-frame beta chains. Each record represents a unique CDR3 protein, reported with the most common genes and DNA among its rows. This sample has 440,000 or so distinct CDR3 sequences in its table, and about 40% of those were observed once. The top ten hold 27% of the sample.

The material was PBMCs, obtained before TCRalphabeta/CD19-depleted stem cell transplant. This clonotype was obtained from a girl under 10 years old with aplastic anemia, due to receive a stem cell transplant. The chain links TRBV5-1 with TRBJ2-3; the D segment cannot be called with confidence. The base sequence is TGCGCCAGCAGCTTTTATAGGGAAACAGATACGCAGTATTTT. It specifies CASSFYRETDTQYF. Supplemented by the reference TRBV5-1 and TRBJ2-3 proteins around the CDR3, the complete variable domain is KAGVTQTPRYLIKTRGQQVTLSCSPISGHRSVSWYQQTPGQGLQFLFEYFSETQRNKGNFPGRFSGRQFSNSRSEMNVSTLELGDSALYLCASSFYRETDTQYFGPGTRLTVL.